Listed below are T cell receptor beta chains from one sample, sequenced in a study of CD8 T cells in Susac syndrome. TCRdb reprocessed the immunoSEQ multiplex PCR reads via MiXCR and lists one record per CDR3 protein. The table lists approximately 83,000 distinct CDR3 sequences, about 94% of them singletons, with approximately 1% in the top ten. Sequencing used CD8+ T cells from PBMCs. Every receptor here comes from a human donor with Susac syndrome. CDR3s include the opening cysteine and the closing phenylalanine or tryptophan. D genes are given only for firm matches. Rows give clone size only sometimes, using once, few, many, or a class for an expanded clone.

clone size	D gene	V gene	J gene	CDR3 protein	CDR3 DNA
NA	NA	TRBV5-6	TRBJ1-2	CASKLQGRGYTF	TGTGCCAGCAAACTCCAGGGTCGTGGCTACACCTTC
NA	NA	TRBV4-2	TRBJ2-7	CASSQGTGISYEQYF	TGTGCCAGCAGCCAAGGAACAGGGATCTCCTACGAGCAGTACTTC
NA	TRBD1	TRBV4-2	TRBJ1-5	CASSQVAGTGTNQPQHF	TGTGCCAGCAGCCAAGTTGCCGGGACAGGGACTAATCAGCCCCAGCATTTT
NA	NA	TRBV11-3	TRBJ2-5	CASSFDIEYQETQYF	TGTGCCAGCAGCTTCGATATAGAGTACCAAGAGACCCAGTACTTC
NA	TRBD2	TRBV28	TRBJ2-1	CASSSPLAGGDEQFF	TGTGCCAGCAGTTCCCCACTAGCGGGAGGAGATGAGCAGTTCTTC
NA	NA	TRBV7-8	TRBJ1-1	CASSLGHMNTEAFF	TGTGCCAGCAGCTTAGGACATATGAACACTGAAGCTTTCTTT
NA	TRBD2	TRBV14	TRBJ2-5	CASSQEASGRETQYF	TGTGCCAGCAGCCAGGAGGCTAGCGGGAGGGAGACCCAGTACTTC
NA	NA	TRBV7-9	TRBJ2-5	CASSPPGGVSTETQYF	TGTGCCAGCAGCCCTCCGGGGGGCGTCTCCACAGAGACCCAGTACTTC
NA	TRBD1	TRBV6-6	TRBJ1-5	CASSSDRDLNQPQHF	TGTGCCAGCAGTTCCGACAGGGACCTCAATCAGCCCCAGCATTTT
NA	NA	TRBV29-1	TRBJ2-1	CSASWGEPYNEQFF	TGCAGCGCCTCGTGGGGGGAGCCGTACAATGAGCAGTTCTTC
NA	TRBD1	TRBV7-8	TRBJ2-5	CASSYRTGLGETQYF	TGTGCCAGCAGCTACAGGACAGGGCTGGGGGAGACCCAGTACTTC
NA	TRBD2	TRBV4-1	TRBJ2-1	CASSQDRGDEQFF	TGCGCCAGCAGCCAAGACCGGGGGGATGAGCAGTTCTTC
NA	NA	TRBV30	TRBJ2-7	CAWSVLGGSYEQYF	TGTGCCTGGAGTGTGCTGGGGGGCTCCTACGAGCAGTACTTC
few	NA	TRBV27	TRBJ1-5	CASSLGSNQPQHF	TGTGCCAGCAGCTTGGGGAGCAATCAGCCCCAGCATTTT
NA	TRBD2	TRBV25-1	TRBJ2-1	CASSEWGLAPIYNEQFF	TGTGCCAGCAGTGAATGGGGACTAGCCCCGATCTACAATGAGCAGTTCTTC
NA	NA	TRBV29-1	TRBJ2-7	CSVETRDYEQYF	TGCAGCGTGGAGACAAGGGACTACGAGCAGTACTTC
once	NA	TRBV3-1	TRBJ1-4	CASSQIPGEKLFF	TGTGCCAGCAGCCAAATCCCTGGGGAAAAACTGTTTTTT
NA	TRBD2	TRBV29-1	TRBJ2-1	CSVVSGRAVVYNEQFF	TGCAGCGTTGTTAGCGGGAGGGCCGTTGTCTACAATGAGCAGTTCTTC
NA	NA	TRBV5-1	TRBJ2-5	CASSGSGDGETQYF	TGCGCCAGCAGCGGATCAGGGGATGGAGAGACCCAGTACTTC
NA	TRBD1	TRBV29-1	TRBJ2-7	CSVGQGAMSYEQYF	TGCAGCGTGGGACAGGGGGCAATGTCCTACGAGCAGTACTTC
once	TRBD2	TRBV9	TRBJ2-1	CASSGSSGYNEQFF	TGTGCCAGCAGCGGTTCTAGCGGATACAATGAGCAGTTCTTC
once	TRBD2	TRBV9	TRBJ2-5	CASSASGTGETQYF	TGTGCCAGCAGCGCTAGCGGGACGGGGGAGACCCAGTACTTC
NA	NA	TRBV9	TRBJ2-7	CASSVSGLSYEQYF	TGTGCCAGCAGCGTCTCCGGGCTCTCCTACGAGCAGTACTTC
NA	TRBD2	TRBV6-5	TRBJ2-1	CASSYGGSEPFYNEQFF	TGTGCCAGCAGTTACGGCGGGAGCGAACCTTTCTACAATGAGCAGTTCTTC
NA	TRBD1	TRBV29-1	TRBJ1-5	CSVPGQGFNQPQHF	TGCAGCGTACCGGGACAGGGGTTTAATCAGCCCCAGCATTTT
NA	NA	TRBV29-1	TRBJ1-1	CSVGRRFEAFF	TGCAGCGTTGGTCGTAGATTTGAAGCTTTCTTT
NA	NA	TRBV15	TRBJ2-5	CATSRDSETQYF	TGTGCCACCAGCAGAGATTCCGAGACCCAGTACTTC
NA	NA	TRBV18	TRBJ2-6	CASFPDGAGANVLTF	TGTGCCAGCTTCCCGGATGGGGCTGGGGCCAACGTCCTGACTTTC
once	TRBD2	TRBV30	TRBJ2-7	CAWSAIPGLAGSYEQYF	TGTGCCTGGAGTGCCATTCCGGGACTAGCGGGGTCCTACGAGCAGTACTTC
NA	TRBD1	TRBV5-1	TRBJ1-1	CASSHDRVWNTEAFF	TGCGCCAGCAGCCACGACAGGGTGTGGAACACTGAAGCTTTCTTT
NA	TRBD1	TRBV5-1	TRBJ2-1	CASSLEGQGYNEQFF	TGCGCCAGCAGCTTGGAAGGACAGGGCTACAATGAGCAGTTCTTC
NA	NA	TRBV3-1	TRBJ2-7	CASSPGAGISYEQYF	TGTGCCAGCAGCCCGGGGGCGGGGATCTCCTACGAGCAGTACTTC
NA	TRBD2	TRBV24-1	TRBJ2-5	CATSEGLAGGKTQETQYF	TGTGCCACCAGCGAGGGGCTAGCGGGAGGGAAGACTCAAGAGACCCAGTACTTC
NA	TRBD1	TRBV15	TRBJ2-2	CATETGNTGELFF	TGTGCCACCGAGACAGGGAATACCGGGGAGCTGTTTTTT
NA	NA	TRBV7-9	TRBJ1-1	CASSPPSEAEAFF	TGTGCCAGCAGCCCCCCTTCGGAGGCTGAAGCTTTCTTT
NA	TRBD1	TRBV5-1	TRBJ1-2	CATRGQGYGYTF	TGCGCCACCCGGGGACAGGGCTATGGCTACACCTTC
NA	TRBD2	TRBV3-1	TRBJ2-5	CASSSGLAGVTEETQYF	TGTGCCAGCAGCTCCGGACTAGCGGGAGTTACGGAAGAGACCCAGTACTTC
NA	NA	TRBV12-5	TRBJ2-1	CASGWEPDRPERF	TGTGCTAGTGGTTGGGAGCCGGACCGACCGGAGCGCTTC
NA	NA	TRBV19	TRBJ2-1	CASSLGAIGYNEQFF	TGTGCCAGTAGCCTAGGGGCAATCGGATACAATGAGCAGTTCTTC
NA	NA	TRBV12-3/TRBV12-4	TRBJ2-2	CASSFGDAGELFF	TGTGCCAGCAGTTTTGGGGATGCCGGGGAGCTGTTTTTT
NA	NA	TRBV12-3/TRBV12-4	TRBJ2-5	CASSLTGGQETQYF	TGTGCCAGCAGCTTGACAGGCGGTCAAGAGACCCAGTACTTC
once	NA	TRBV27	TRBJ1-2	CASSLRGAFYGYTF	TGTGCCAGCAGTTTACGGGGGGCGTTCTATGGCTACACCTTC
NA	NA	TRBV24-1	TRBJ2-7	CATSGPSSYEQYF	TGTGCCACCAGTGGACCAAGCTCCTACGAGCAGTACTTC
NA	TRBD1	TRBV11-1	TRBJ2-1	CASSPTGGPYNEQFF	TGTGCCAGCAGTCCCACAGGGGGCCCCTACAATGAGCAGTTCTTC
NA	TRBD2	TRBV7-9	TRBJ2-3	CASSGLAGGADTQYF	TGTGCCAGCAGCGGACTAGCGGGGGGCGCAGATACGCAGTATTTT
NA	NA	TRBV2	TRBJ1-1	CASSERDVGKTSNTEAFF	TGTGCCAGCAGTGAAAGAGATGTAGGGAAGACTTCGAACACTGAAGCTTTCTTT
NA	NA	TRBV15	TRBJ2-1	CATSSRDWEQFF	TGTGCCACCAGCAGCCGGGACTGGGAGCAGTTCTTC
NA	TRBD2	TRBV6-5	TRBJ2-7	CASSYSIPSGNSYEQYF	TGTGCCAGCAGTTACTCGATCCCTAGCGGGAATTCCTACGAGCAGTACTTC
NA	NA	TRBV6-6	TRBJ1-1	CASSYSGEAFF	TGTGCCAGCAGTTACTCGGGGGAAGCTTTCTTT
NA	NA	TRBV20-1	TRBJ1-1	CSARDERKNTEAFF	TGCAGTGCTAGAGATGAGCGGAAGAACACTGAAGCTTTCTTT
NA	NA	TRBV5-6	TRBJ1-1	CASSYDTGNTEAFF	TGTGCCAGCAGCTATGACACGGGGAACACTGAAGCTTTCTTT
NA	NA	TRBV20-1	TRBJ2-7	CSAPLGGWVEQYF	TGCAGTGCCCCCCTGGGGGGCTGGGTTGAGCAGTACTTC